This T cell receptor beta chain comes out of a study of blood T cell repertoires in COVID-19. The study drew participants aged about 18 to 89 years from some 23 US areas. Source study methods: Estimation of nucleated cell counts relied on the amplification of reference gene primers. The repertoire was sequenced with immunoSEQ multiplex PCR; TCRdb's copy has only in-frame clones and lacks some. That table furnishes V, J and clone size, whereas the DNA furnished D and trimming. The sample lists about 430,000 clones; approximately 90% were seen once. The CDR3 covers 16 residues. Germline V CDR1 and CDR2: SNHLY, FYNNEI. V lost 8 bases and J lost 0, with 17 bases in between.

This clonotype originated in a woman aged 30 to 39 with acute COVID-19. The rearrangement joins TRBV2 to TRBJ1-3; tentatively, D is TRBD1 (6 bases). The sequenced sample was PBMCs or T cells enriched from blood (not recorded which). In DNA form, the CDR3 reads TGTGCCAGCTCCCCATTGGGGGCTTTCTCTGGAAACACCATATATTTT. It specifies CASSPLGAFSGNTIYF.